These 20 T cell receptor beta chains originate from one sample sequenced in a study of long-term antiretroviral therapy in people with HIV. Sequencing used immunoSEQ v3.0 at survey level. The assay was immunoSEQ multiplex PCR, and TCRdb's table has in-frame clones only and misses some. This table has around 28,000 clones, approximately 93% appearing once. The sequenced sample was unsorted PBMCs, obtained 3.1 years after starting antiretroviral therapy. The receptors were sampled from a man younger than 35 with HIV.

The chain employs TRBV30 and TRBJ2-2, with D perhaps TRBD1 or TRBD2 (5 bases each). The germline gives CDR1 GTSNPN, CDR2 SVGIG (reference sequence). This CDR3 is built from 12 residues. Trimming stripped 4 bases from V and 4 bases from J, with 7 bases between. As DNA, the CDR3 is TGTGCCTGGACCGGGACCACCGGGGAGCTGTTTTTT. It codes for CAWTGTTGELFF.

The chain has TRBV5-4 and TRBJ2-7; D might be TRBD1 (6 bases). The CDR3 totals 16 residues. Trimming shortened V by 1 base and J by 6 bases, and 20 bases separated the two germline ends. Germline values: CDR1 SGHNT, CDR2 YYREEE (reference sequence). As DNA, the CDR3 is TGTGCCAGCAGCTTGTCCGGGACACAAAGTTCGTCCGAGCAGTACTTC. This gives the protein CASSLSGTQSSSEQYF.

The gene calls are TRBV19 and TRBJ2-3; the D call may be TRBD1 or TRBD2 (5 bases each). Germline values: CDR1 LNHDA, CDR2 SQIVND (reference sequence). The CDR3 length is 16 residues. The V gene lost 1 base and the J gene lost 5 bases, with 16 bases spanning the gap. The CDR3 bases are TGTGCCAGTAGTATAGCCGGGGACGGCCAACTAGATACGCAGTATTTT. It codes for CASSIAGDGQLDTQYF.

The genes are TRBV7-2 and TRBJ2-3; D tentatively reads TRBD1 or TRBD2 (5 bases each). The CDR3 spans 14 residues. Germline CDR1 reads SGHTA; CDR2 reads FQGNSA. The V end lost 5 bases, the J end lost 6 bases, and 15 bases lay between the germline ends. CDR3 in amino acids: CASSRDQTADTQYF. CDR3 in DNA: TGTGCCAGCAGCCGGGACCAAACAGCGGATACGCAGTATTTT. Complete variable domain (other parts from reference TRBV7-2 and TRBJ2-3): GAGVSQSPSNKVTEKGKDVELRCDPISGHTALYWYRQSLGQGLEFLIYFQGNSAPDKSGLPSDRFSAERTGGSVSTLTIQRTQQEDSAVYLCASSRDQTADTQYFGPGTRLTVL.

The J gene is TRBJ1-4, the V gene TRBV19; D may be TRBD1 (6 bases). This CDR3 has 14 residues. Germline-derived CDR1 and CDR2 are LNHDA and SQIVND (reference sequence). Trimming shortened V by 7 bases and J by 8 bases, and 17 bases separated the two germline ends. The CDR3 nucleotides read TGTGCCAGTATGGAGAGGCAGGGGATAGAAAAACTGTTTTTT. This codes for CASMERQGIEKLFF.

The chain uses TRBV6-4 and TRBJ1-2; D uncertain. V was clipped by 11 bases and J by 4 bases, with 11 bases between them. Looked up from germline, CDR1 is MRHNA and CDR2 is SNTAGT. The CDR3 covers 11 residues. The CDR3 nucleotides read TGTGCCCGGACTGGGGTCTATGGCTACACCTTC. This codes for CARTGVYGYTF.

This chain connects TRBV29-1 to TRBJ2-7, with a weak D call TRBD2 (6 bases). The CDR3 consists of 12 residues. V was pared by 7 bases and J by 5 bases, with 15 bases between. Germline CDR1 reads SQVTM; CDR2 reads ANQGSEA. CDR3 in DNA: TGCAGCGCCGGATCCGGAGGGGACGAGCAGTACTTC. This translates into CSAGSGGDEQYF.

The chain is built from TRBV5-5 and TRBJ1-1, with unresolved D. This CDR3 region has 14 residues. V gave up 1 base and J gave up 6 bases, with 13 bases separating them. Germline V gene sequence: CDR1 SGHKS, CDR2 YYEKEE (reference sequence). CDR3 in DNA: TGTGCCAGCAGCTTGACGTCGCGTGTCGCTGAAGCTTTCTTT. Translated: CASSLTSRVAEAFF.

This clone has just one count. The chain has TRBV6-1 and TRBJ1-3; maybe TRBD1 (5 bases). V was cut by 6 bases and J by 5 bases, with 17 bases left in between. The CDR3 is made up of 15 amino acids. Germline CDR1 and CDR2: MNHNS and SASEGT. CDR3 amino acids: CASRIMADTRNTIYF. CDR3 nucleotides: TGTGCCAGCAGGATCATGGCGGACACTCGAAACACCATATATTTT.

The rearrangement uses TRBV19 and TRBJ2-7, with TRBD1 as a possible D gene (5 bases). V lost 6 bases to trimming and J lost 5 bases, with 14 bases between them. This CDR3 is 13 amino acids long. From germline, CDR1 is LNHDA and CDR2 SQIVND (reference sequence). The CDR3 protein is CASRTPVRDEQYF. CDR3 sequence (DNA): TGTGCCAGTAGAACCCCTGTCAGGGACGAGCAGTACTTC.

The chain employs TRBV30 and TRBJ1-1, with 7 bases fitting TRBD1. The CDR3 runs 15 residues. The V gene's germline CDR1 is GTSNPN and CDR2 SVGIG (reference sequence). Unmatched junction bases numbered 9, after V lost 0 bases and J lost 5 bases. Here the CDR3 reads CAWSVFRGQQTEAFF. The CDR3 DNA reads TGTGCCTGGAGTGTTTTTAGGGGGCAACAGACTGAAGCTTTCTTT.

V gene TRBV19 combines with J gene TRBJ2-5; D ambiguous. Trimming shortened V by 4 bases and J by 3 bases, and 12 bases separated the two germline ends. CDR3 length: 14 amino acids. Germline V gives CDR1 LNHDA, CDR2 SQIVND (reference sequence). CDR3 region: CASSNLFREETQYF. CDR3 bases: TGTGCCAGTAGTAACCTTTTTAGGGAAGAGACCCAGTACTTC.

In DNA form, the CDR3 reads TGTGCCAGCAGCTTAAACGGGGACTCCGGGTACACTGAAGCTTTCTTT. Its protein product is CASSLNGDSGYTEAFF. The genes are TRBV7-6 and TRBJ1-1; D might be TRBD1 (5 bases). The CDR3 has 16 amino acids. V was clipped by 2 bases and J by 3 bases, with 16 bases between them. The V gene's germline CDR1 is SGHVS and CDR2 FNYEAQ.

This clone appeared a single time. V usage is TRBV19 and J usage is TRBJ1-4; D unresolved. This CDR3 contains 12 residues. CDR1 LNHDA and CDR2 SQIVND come from the germline V gene (reference sequence). Deletions cut 3 bases from V and 10 bases from J, with 9 bases between. CDR3 DNA sequence: TGTGCCAGTAGTATGGAGCCGGGAAAACTGTTTTTT. It encodes CASSMEPGKLFF.

The chain recombines TRBV5-5 with TRBJ2-7; D is undetermined. Between the trimmed V and J ends, which lost 6 bases and 4 bases, there was a span of 20 bases. CDR3 length equals 15 residues. Germline CDR1 is SGHKS and CDR2 is YYEKEE (reference sequence). CDR3 in DNA: TGTGCCAGCACCCTCCGTGGGGTTGAAATTTACGAGCAGTACTTC. This translates into CASTLRGVEIYEQYF.

The chain combines TRBV7-2 with TRBJ2-7; TRBD2 matches at 13 bases. J gave up 1 base and V 3 bases, and 3 bases lay outside the gene matches. Looked up from germline, CDR1 is SGHTA and CDR2 is FQGNSA. CDR3 length equals 16 residues. The CDR3 region is CASSLGTSGASYEQYF. In DNA form, the CDR3 reads TGTGCCAGCAGCTTGGGGACTAGCGGGGCGTCCTACGAGCAGTACTTC.

This clone showed up just a few times. The genes are TRBV9 and TRBJ1-5, with a weak D call TRBD1 (6 bases). The CDR3 runs to 14 residues. The V end lost 0 bases, the J end lost 5 bases, and 9 bases lay between the germline ends. Per the germline V gene, CDR1 is SGDLS and CDR2 is YYNGEE. CDR3 coding DNA: TGTGCCAGCAGCGTAGACGGGGGGCATCAGCCCCAGCATTTT. Amino acids: CASSVDGGHQPQHF.

This chain uses TRBV6-6 with TRBJ1-1; D is unresolved. The V gene lost 5 bases and the J gene lost 7 bases, with 11 bases spanning the gap. The CDR3 consists of 12 residues. CDR1 and CDR2 from the germline V gene are MNHNY and SVGAGI (reference sequence). Here the CDR3 DNA reads TGTGCCAGCAGTCGAGGCCTATATGAAGCTTTCTTT. Translated, it gives CASSRGLYEAFF.

This chain joins TRBV6-1 and TRBJ1-2; D is perhaps TRBD1 (5 bases). The CDR3 sequence is 15 residues long. Germline V gene sequence: CDR1 MNHNS, CDR2 SASEGT. V dropped 2 bases and J dropped 4 bases, with 14 bases sitting between them. CDR3: CASSESGRGSYGYTF. DNA of the CDR3: TGTGCCAGCAGTGAATCAGGGCGTGGGAGCTATGGCTACACCTTC.

The chain links TRBV18 to TRBJ2-7, with TRBD1 identical over 10 bases. Germline CDR1 KGHSH, CDR2 LQKENI. J lost 6 bases, V lost 3 bases, and 5 bases had no gene match. CDR3 length equals 14 residues. DNA of the CDR3: TGTGCCAGCTCACCGAGACAGGGGGCCGGCGAGCAGTACTTC. This gives the protein CASSPRQGAGEQYF.